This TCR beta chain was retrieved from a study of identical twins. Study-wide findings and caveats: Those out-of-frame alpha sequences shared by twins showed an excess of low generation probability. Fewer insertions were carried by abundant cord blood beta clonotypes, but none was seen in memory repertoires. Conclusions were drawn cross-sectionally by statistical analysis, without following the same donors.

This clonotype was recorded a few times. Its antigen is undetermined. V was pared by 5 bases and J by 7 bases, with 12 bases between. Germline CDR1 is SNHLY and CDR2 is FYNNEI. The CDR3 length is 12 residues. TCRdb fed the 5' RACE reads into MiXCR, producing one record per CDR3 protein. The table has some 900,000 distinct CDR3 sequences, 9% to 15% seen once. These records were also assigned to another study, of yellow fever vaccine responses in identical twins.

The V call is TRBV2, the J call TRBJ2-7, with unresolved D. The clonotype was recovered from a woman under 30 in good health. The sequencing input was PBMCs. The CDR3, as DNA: TGTGCCAGCAGTCCCCCTTCTTGGGAGCAGTACTTC. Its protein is CASSPPSWEQYF.